This T cell receptor (beta chain) derives from a study of technical replicates of blood from a few donors. This CDR3 contains 15 residues. V was pared by 0 bases and J by 1 base, with 9 bases between. Germline loops: CDR1 SGHRS, CDR2 YFSETQ. Clones were sequenced by immunoSEQ multiplex PCR, and TCRdb holds only the in-frame ones, with some missing. The sample includes about 100,000 clones, approximately 95% of them seen just once. V is TRBV5-1 and J is TRBJ2-3, with a possible D match to TRBD2 (6 bases). The receptor comes from a human donor in good health. The sample comprised T cells isolated from PBMCs. The CDR3 DNA reads TGCGCCAGCAGCTTGGGGGGCGGGGGCACAGATACGCAGTATTTT. As protein: CASSLGGGGTDTQYF.